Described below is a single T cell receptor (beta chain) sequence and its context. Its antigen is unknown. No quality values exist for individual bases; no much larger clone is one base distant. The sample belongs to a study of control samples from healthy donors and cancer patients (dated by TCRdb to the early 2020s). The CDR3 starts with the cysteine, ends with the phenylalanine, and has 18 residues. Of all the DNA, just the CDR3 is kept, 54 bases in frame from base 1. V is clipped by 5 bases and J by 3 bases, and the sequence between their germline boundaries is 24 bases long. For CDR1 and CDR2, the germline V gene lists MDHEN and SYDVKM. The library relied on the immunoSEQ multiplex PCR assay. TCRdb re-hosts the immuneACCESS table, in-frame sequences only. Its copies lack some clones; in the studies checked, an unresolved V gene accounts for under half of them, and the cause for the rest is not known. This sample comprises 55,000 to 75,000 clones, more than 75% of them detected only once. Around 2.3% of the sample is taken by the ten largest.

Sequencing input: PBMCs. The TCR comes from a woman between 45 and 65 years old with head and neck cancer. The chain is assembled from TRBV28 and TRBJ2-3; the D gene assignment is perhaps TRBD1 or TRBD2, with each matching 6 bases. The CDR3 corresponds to CASSLGMTTRGATDTQYF. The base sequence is TGTGCCAGCAGTCTTGGGATGACGACGAGGGGGGCTACAGATACGCAGTATTTT.